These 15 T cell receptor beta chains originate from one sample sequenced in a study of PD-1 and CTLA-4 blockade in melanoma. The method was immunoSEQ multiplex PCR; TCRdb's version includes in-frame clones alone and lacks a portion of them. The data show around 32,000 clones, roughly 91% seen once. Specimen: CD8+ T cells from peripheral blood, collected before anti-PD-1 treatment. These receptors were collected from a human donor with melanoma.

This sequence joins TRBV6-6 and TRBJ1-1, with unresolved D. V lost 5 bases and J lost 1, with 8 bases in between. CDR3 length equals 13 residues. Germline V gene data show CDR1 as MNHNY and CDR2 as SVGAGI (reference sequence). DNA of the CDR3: TGTGCCAGCAGTCCTCAGACGAACACTGAAGCTTTCTTT. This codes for CASSPQTNTEAFF.

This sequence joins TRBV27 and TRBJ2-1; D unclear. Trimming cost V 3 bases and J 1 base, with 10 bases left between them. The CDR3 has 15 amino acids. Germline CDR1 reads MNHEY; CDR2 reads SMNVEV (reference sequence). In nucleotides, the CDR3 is TGTGCCAGCAGTTTTATAGGCGATTCCTACAATGAGCAGTTCTTC. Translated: CASSFIGDSYNEQFF.

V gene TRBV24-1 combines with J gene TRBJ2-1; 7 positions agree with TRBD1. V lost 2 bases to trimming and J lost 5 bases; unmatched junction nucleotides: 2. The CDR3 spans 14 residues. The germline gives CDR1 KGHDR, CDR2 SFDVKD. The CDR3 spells CATSDWQGDNEQFF. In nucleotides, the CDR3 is TGTGCCACCAGTGATTGGCAGGGGGACAATGAGCAGTTCTTC.

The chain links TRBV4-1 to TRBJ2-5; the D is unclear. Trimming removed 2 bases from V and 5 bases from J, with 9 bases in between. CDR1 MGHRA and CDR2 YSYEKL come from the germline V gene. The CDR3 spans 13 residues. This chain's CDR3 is CASSQFLGETQYF. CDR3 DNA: TGCGCCAGCAGCCAATTCCTAGGGGAGACCCAGTACTTC.

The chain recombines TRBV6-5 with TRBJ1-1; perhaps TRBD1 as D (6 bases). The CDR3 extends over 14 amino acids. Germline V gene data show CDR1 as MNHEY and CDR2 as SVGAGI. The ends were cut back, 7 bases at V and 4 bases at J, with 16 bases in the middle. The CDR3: CASTVVGAPTEAFF. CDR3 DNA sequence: TGTGCCAGCACCGTAGTGGGGGCCCCCACTGAAGCTTTCTTT.

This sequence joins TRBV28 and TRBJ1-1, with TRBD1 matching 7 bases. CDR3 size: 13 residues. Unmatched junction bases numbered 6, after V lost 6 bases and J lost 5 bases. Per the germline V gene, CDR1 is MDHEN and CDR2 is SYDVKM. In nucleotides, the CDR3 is TGTGCCAGCAGGTATACAGGGGTAACTGAAGCTTTCTTT. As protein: CASRYTGVTEAFF.

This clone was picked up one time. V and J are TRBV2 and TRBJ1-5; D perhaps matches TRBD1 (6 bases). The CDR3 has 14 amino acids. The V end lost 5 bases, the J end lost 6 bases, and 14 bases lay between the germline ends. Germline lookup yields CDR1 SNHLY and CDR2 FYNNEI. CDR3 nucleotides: TGTGCCAGCAGTCAGTGGGGGGCGAGTCAGCCCCAGCATTTT. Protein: CASSQWGASQPQHF.

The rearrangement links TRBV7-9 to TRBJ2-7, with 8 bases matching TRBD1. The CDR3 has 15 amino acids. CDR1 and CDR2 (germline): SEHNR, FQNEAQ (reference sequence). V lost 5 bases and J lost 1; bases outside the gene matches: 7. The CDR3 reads CASSHSQGASYEQYF. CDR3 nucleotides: TGTGCCAGCAGCCACTCCCAGGGGGCATCCTACGAGCAGTACTTC.

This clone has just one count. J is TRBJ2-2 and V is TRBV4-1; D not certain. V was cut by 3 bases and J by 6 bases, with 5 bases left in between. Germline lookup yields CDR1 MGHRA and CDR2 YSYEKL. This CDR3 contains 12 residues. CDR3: CASSQSPGELFF. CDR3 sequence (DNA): TGCGCCAGCAGCCAGTCGCCCGGGGAGCTGTTTTTT.

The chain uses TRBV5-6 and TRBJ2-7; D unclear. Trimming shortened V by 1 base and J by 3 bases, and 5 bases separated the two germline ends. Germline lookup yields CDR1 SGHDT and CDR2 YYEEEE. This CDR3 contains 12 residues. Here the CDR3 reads CASSLNSYEQYF. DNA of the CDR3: TGTGCCAGCAGCTTGAATAGCTACGAGCAGTACTTC.

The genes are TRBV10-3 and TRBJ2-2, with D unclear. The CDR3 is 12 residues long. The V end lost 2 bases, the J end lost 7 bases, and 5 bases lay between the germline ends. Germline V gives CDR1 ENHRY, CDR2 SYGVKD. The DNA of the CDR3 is TGTGCCATCAGTGAGACGGGCGGGGAGCTGTTTTTT. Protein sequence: CAISETGGELFF.

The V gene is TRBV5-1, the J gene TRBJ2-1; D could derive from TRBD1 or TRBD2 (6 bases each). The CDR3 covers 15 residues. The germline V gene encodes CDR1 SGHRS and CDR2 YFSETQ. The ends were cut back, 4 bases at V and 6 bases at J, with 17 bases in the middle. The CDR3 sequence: CASSPAVGGSNEQFF. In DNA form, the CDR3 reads TGCGCCAGCAGCCCTGCCGTAGGGGGGTCCAATGAGCAGTTCTTC.

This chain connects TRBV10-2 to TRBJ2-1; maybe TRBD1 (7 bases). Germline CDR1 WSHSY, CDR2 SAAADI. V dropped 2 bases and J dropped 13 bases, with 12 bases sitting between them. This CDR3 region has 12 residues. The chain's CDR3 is CASSEGGTAQFF. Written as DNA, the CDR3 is TGCGCCAGCAGTGAGGGGGGGACAGCCCAGTTCTTC.

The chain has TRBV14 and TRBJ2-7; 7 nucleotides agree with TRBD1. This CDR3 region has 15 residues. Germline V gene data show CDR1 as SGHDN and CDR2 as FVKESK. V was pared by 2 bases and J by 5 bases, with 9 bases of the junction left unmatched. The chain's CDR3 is CASSQLPWDSHEQYF. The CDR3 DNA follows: TGTGCCAGCAGCCAACTTCCCTGGGACAGCCACGAGCAGTACTTC.

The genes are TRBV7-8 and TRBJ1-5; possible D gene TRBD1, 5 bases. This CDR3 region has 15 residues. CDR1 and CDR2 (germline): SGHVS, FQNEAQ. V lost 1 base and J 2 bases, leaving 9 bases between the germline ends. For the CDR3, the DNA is TGTGCCAGCAGCTTAGAGGGAGGGGGCAATCAGCCCCAGCATTTT. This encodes CASSLEGGGNQPQHF.